Below are 30 T cell receptor beta chains sequenced from a single sample in a study of cytomegalovirus exposure and HLA in healthy donors. Vbeta (60) and Jbeta (13) primers were used in the PCR. Produced via immunoSEQ multiplex PCR; TCRdb's table is partial and in-frame only. The sample lists around 150,000 clones, around 70% seen once, with approximately 4.6% in the top ten. What was sequenced was PBMCs. The receptors were gathered from a man younger than 30 in good health and CMV-seropositive.

This clone has only a few counts. The genes are TRBV5-1 and TRBJ2-2; tentative D call: TRBD2 (6 bases). The CDR3 loop spans 14 amino acids. V dropped 0 bases and J dropped 6 bases, with 9 bases sitting between them. Per germline, CDR1 SGHRS and CDR2 YFSETQ. CDR3 sequence reads: CASSLEWGAGELFF. The DNA for the CDR3 is TGCGCCAGCAGCTTGGAGTGGGGGGCCGGGGAGCTGTTTTTT.

The CDR3 sequence: CASSLVGPGQGYQPQHF. The CDR3 bases are TGTGCCAGCAGCTTAGTGGGACCGGGACAGGGATATCAGCCCCAGCATTTT. V usage is TRBV7-8 and J usage is TRBJ1-5, with 9 nucleotides matching TRBD1. The CDR3 sequence is 17 residues long. Trimming at V came to 1 base and at J to 5 bases, leaving 9 bases not matched to a gene. CDR1 and CDR2 (germline): SGHVS, FQNEAQ.

This chain links TRBV7-2 with TRBJ1-6; D unresolved. The germline V gene has CDR1 SGHTA and CDR2 FQGNSA. This CDR3 region has 16 residues. Trimming pared 1 base from V and 0 bases from J, leaving 7 bases between. CDR3 region: CASSLEESSYNSPLHF. The CDR3 nucleotides read TGTGCCAGCAGCTTAGAGGAGAGCTCCTATAATTCACCCCTCCACTTT.

The J gene is TRBJ2-7, the V gene TRBV5-8; weak D call: TRBD1 (6 bases). V was shortened by 3 bases and J by 4 bases, with 14 bases between the two germline ends. Germline CDR1 and CDR2: SGHTS and YDEGEE. The CDR3 spans 14 residues. The CDR3, as DNA: TGTGCCAGCAGCTCCCGGGACACATATTACGAGCAGTACGTC. Protein: CASSSRDTYYEQYV.

J is TRBJ2-2 and V is TRBV6-5; 7 nucleotides match TRBD1. V trimming: 6 bases; J trimming: 4 bases; junction bases outside the gene matches: 5. This CDR3 region has 14 residues. CDR1 and CDR2 from the germline V gene are MNHEY and SVGAGI. The DNA of the CDR3 is TGTGCCAGCAGCAAAGACAGGGTCACCGGGGAGCTGTTTTTT. As protein: CASSKDRVTGELFF.

This chain links TRBV4-1 with TRBJ2-3; 12 bases are shared with TRBD2. The CDR3 totals 20 residues. After removal of 4 bases from V and 5 bases from J, the junction contained 19 bases not matched to a gene. CDR1 is MGHRA and CDR2 is YSYEKL in the germline V gene. DNA of the CDR3: TGCGCCAGCAGCCTCGTTCGACTAGCGGGAGATCCTCTGGCCCAAGATACGCAGTATTTT. Amino acid sequence: CASSLVRLAGDPLAQDTQYF.

This clone has only one observation. The V gene is TRBV10-3, the J gene TRBJ2-1; 8 nucleotides agree with TRBD2. This CDR3 is 14 amino acids long. Looked up from germline, CDR1 is ENHRY and CDR2 is SYGVKD. V was pared by 6 bases and J by 4 bases, with 5 bases of the junction left unmatched. CDR3 in amino acids: CAIRAAGEYNEQFF. The DNA of the CDR3 is TGTGCCATCAGGGCAGCGGGGGAGTACAATGAGCAGTTCTTC.

The V and J genes are TRBV5-1 and TRBJ2-1; 7 bases match TRBD1. Trimming took 3 bases from V and 7 from J; bases not matched to a gene: 7. The CDR3 runs to 14 residues. The germline CDR1 and CDR2 sequences are SGHRS and YFSETQ. CDR3 sequence: CASSYRQGENEQFF. In DNA, the CDR3 is TGCGCCAGCAGCTATAGACAGGGCGAAAATGAGCAGTTCTTC.

The chain employs TRBV7-3 and TRBJ2-3, with 11 bases lining up with TRBD2. The CDR3 spans 16 residues. In germline, CDR1 is SGHTA, CDR2 FQGTGA. Trimming removed 1 base from V and 2 bases from J; junction bases left unmatched: 2. CDR3 in DNA: TGTGCCAGCAGCTTAAATAGCGGGGGGGTCACAGATACGCAGTATTTT. Amino acids: CASSLNSGGVTDTQYF.

Concerning this clone: The sample carries other DNA sequences with the same CDR3. V is TRBV11-2 and J is TRBJ2-7; TRBD1 matches 7 bases. Germline V CDR1 and CDR2: SGHAT, FQNNGV. V shed 1 base and J 2 bases; nucleotides not matched to a gene: 2. The CDR3 totals 14 residues. CDR3 in amino acids: CASSLGTGTYEQYV. CDR3 in DNA: TGTGCCAGCAGCTTAGGGACAGGAACCTACGAGCAGTACGTC.

The V gene is TRBV19, the J gene TRBJ1-3; D not resolved. Germline V gives CDR1 LNHDA, CDR2 SQIVND (reference sequence). V gave up 7 bases and J gave up 6 bases, with 16 bases separating them. The CDR3 totals 14 residues. The CDR3 coding sequence is TGTGCCAGTATCCGAAATAGCCGGGAAAACACCATATATTTT. As protein: CASIRNSRENTIYF.

The J gene is TRBJ1-1, the V gene TRBV29-1, with D maybe TRBD1 (5 bases). With 7 bases removed from V and 1 base from J, the gap between germline ends came to 16 bases. CDR3 length equals 14 residues. The germline V gene encodes CDR1 SQVTM and CDR2 ANQGSEA. CDR3 bases: TGCAGCGCCATTTCGGACACTTGGAACACTGAAGCTTTCTTT. The encoded protein is CSAISDTWNTEAFF.

CDR3 in amino acids: CASSFKGRGLPYEQYV. The CDR3 region has the DNA TGTGCCAGCAGTTTTAAGGGCAGGGGGTTGCCCTACGAGCAGTACGTC. This rearrangement joins TRBV28 to TRBJ2-7, with 7 bases matching TRBD1. CDR3 length equals 16 residues. The V gene end was trimmed by 3 bases and the J gene end by 2 bases; junction bases not matched to a gene: 10. Germline-derived CDR1 and CDR2 are MDHEN and SYDVKM.

CDR3 DNA sequence: TGCGCCAGCAGCCAAGATCCTAGCGGCTTGGGGCAGTTCTTC. Translated: CASSQDPSGLGQFF. This chain links TRBV4-1 with TRBJ2-1; the match to TRBD2 covers 7 bases. V dropped 0 bases and J dropped 12; count of bases not matched to a gene: 8. This CDR3 contains 14 residues. Germline CDR1 MGHRA, CDR2 YSYEKL.

The rearrangement links TRBV18 to TRBJ1-1; 7 bases are a match to TRBD1. Losses at the gene ends were 5 bases for V and 3 bases for J; bases not matched to a gene: 3. The CDR3 has 13 amino acids. Germline V lookup: CDR1 KGHSH, CDR2 LQKENI. CDR3 residues: CASSSTGYTEAFF. CDR3 DNA sequence: TGTGCCAGCTCATCGACAGGGTACACTGAAGCTTTCTTT.

This clone was counted only a few times. The chain uses TRBV7-8 and TRBJ2-1; 10 nucleotides agree with TRBD1. Germline V lookup: CDR1 SGHVS, CDR2 FQNEAQ. J was trimmed by 6 bases and V by 5 bases; bases with no gene match: 4. The CDR3 has 14 amino acids. CDR3 residues: CASSQGQGINEQFF. Here the CDR3 DNA reads TGTGCCAGCAGCCAGGGACAGGGGATCAATGAGCAGTTCTTC.

This clone was seen a handful of times. The gene calls are TRBV11-2 and TRBJ2-3, with 10 bases matching TRBD2. The germline CDR1 and CDR2 sequences are SGHAT and FQNNGV. This CDR3 region has 16 residues. Trimming at V came to 1 base and at J to 3 bases, leaving 4 bases not matched to a gene. In DNA, the CDR3 is TGTGCCAGCAGCTTAGGAGCGGGAGGGGGGACAGATACGCAGTATTTT. Translating it yields CASSLGAGGGTDTQYF.

There are a few counts of this clone. The V call is TRBV15, the J call TRBJ2-1; D ambiguous. Germline V CDR1 and CDR2: LNHNV, YYDKDF (reference sequence). The CDR3 runs 12 residues. Trimming shortened V by 0 bases and J by 8 bases, and 5 bases separated the two germline ends. The CDR3 loop reads CATSRDFDEQFF. For the CDR3, the DNA is TGTGCCACCAGCAGAGATTTCGATGAGCAGTTCTTC.

The chain combines TRBV5-1 with TRBJ2-2; 11 positions match TRBD2. The CDR3 has 17 amino acids. After removal of 2 bases from V and 4 bases from J, the junction contained 7 bases not matched to a gene. CDR1 SGHRS and CDR2 YFSETQ come from the germline V gene. The chain's CDR3 is CASSFPLAGGFTGELFF. The DNA for the CDR3 is TGCGCCAGCAGCTTCCCTCTAGCGGGAGGATTCACCGGGGAGCTGTTTTTT.

The chain is built from TRBV6-5 and TRBJ1-2; 7 bases align to TRBD1. Germline V CDR1 and CDR2: MNHEY, SVGAGI. The length of the CDR3 is 14 residues. Trimming cost V 6 bases and J 4 bases; bases outside gene matches: 8. In DNA form, the CDR3 reads TGTGCCAGCAGATTAGACAGGGACCTCTATGGCTACACCTTC. It specifies CASRLDRDLYGYTF.

The V and J genes are TRBV9 and TRBJ2-3; 8 nucleotides match TRBD2. Trimming cost V 1 base and J 5 bases; bases outside gene matches: 6. The CDR3 spans 15 residues. The V gene's germline CDR1 is SGDLS and CDR2 YYNGEE. In DNA form, the CDR3 reads TGTGCCAGCAGCGTATTTGGGCTAGCGGGAGATACGCAGTATTTT. Its translation is CASSVFGLAGDTQYF.

This clone is a singleton in its sample. This CDR3 is CAKFRGNTEAFF. The CDR3 DNA sequence: TGTGCCAAGTTCAGAGGGAACACTGAAGCTTTCTTT. This chain links TRBV5-8 with TRBJ1-1; D gene ambiguous. CDR1 is SGHTS and CDR2 is YDEGEE in the germline V gene. CDR3 length equals 12 residues. V was shortened by 9 bases and J by 1 base, with 10 bases between the two germline ends. Based on the CDR3 plus reference TRBV5-8 and TRBJ1-1, the full variable domain is EAGVTQSPTHLIKTRGQQATLRCSPISGHTSVYWYQQALGLGLQFLLWYDEGEERNRGNFPPRFSGRQFPNYSSELNVNALELEDSALYLCAKFRGNTEAFFGQGTRLTVV.

The rearrangement links TRBV30 to TRBJ1-2, with TRBD1 as a possible D gene (5 bases). V lost 0 bases to trimming and J lost 7 bases, with 18 bases between them. Germline V gene sequence: CDR1 GTSNPN, CDR2 SVGIG (reference sequence). The CDR3 is 15 residues long. Here the CDR3 DNA reads TGTGCCTGGAGTGTCGGAAGCAGGGCCCTTAGTGGCTACACCTTC. Translation: CAWSVGSRALSGYTF.

This chain joins TRBV30 and TRBJ2-1; D unresolved. This CDR3 has 11 residues. The germline CDR1 and CDR2 sequences are GTSNPN and SVGIG (reference sequence). The germline V and J ends were trimmed by 3 bases and 5 bases, with 5 bases remaining between them. This CDR3 is CAWRNNNEQFF. The CDR3 region has the DNA TGTGCCTGGAGAAACAACAATGAGCAGTTCTTC.

This clone was seen a few times. The chain joins TRBV2 to TRBJ1-5; 7 bases map to TRBD1. Germline V gene sequence: CDR1 SNHLY, CDR2 FYNNEI. Trimming took 4 bases from V and 7 from J; bases not matched to a gene: 4. This CDR3 has 13 amino acids. CDR3 sequence reads: CASSGQGGQPQHF. CDR3 DNA: TGTGCCAGCAGTGGACAGGGTGGGCAGCCCCAGCATTTT.

Concerning this clone itself: One end of the junction does not line up with germline, which may come from a read error. V is TRBV4-1 and J is TRBJ2-3; a weak D match, TRBD2 (6 bases). CDR3 length: 15 residues. Germline V gene data show CDR1 as MGHRA and CDR2 as YSYEKL. The CDR3 DNA sequence: TGCGCCAGCAGCCATGGGGACTTGAGCAAAGATACGCAGTATTTT. It specifies CASSHGDLSKDTQYF.

The chain employs TRBV7-9 and TRBJ2-1, with D maybe TRBD2 (5 bases). CDR1 is SEHNR, CDR2 FQNEAQ, per germline (reference sequence). This CDR3 has 15 amino acids. Deletions cut 10 bases from V and 4 bases from J, with 20 bases between. This chain's CDR3 is CAIRDLSGKYNEQFF. CDR3 coding DNA: TGTGCCATACGAGACCTGAGCGGAAAGTACAATGAGCAGTTCTTC.

This chain joins TRBV6-5 and TRBJ2-5, with TRBD2 matching over 8 bases. The CDR3 spans 15 residues. CDR1 MNHEY and CDR2 SVGAGI come from the germline V gene. V lost 5 bases and J lost 5; bases outside the gene matches: 10. CDR3 bases: TGTGCCAGCAGTCCTTTAGCGGGACTGGGGGAGACCCAGTACTTC. It encodes CASSPLAGLGETQYF.

This clone turned up a few times. V is TRBV4-1 and J is TRBJ2-4; D possibly corresponds to TRBD2 (5 bases). The V and J ends lost 4 bases and 7 bases respectively, with 17 bases between them. The CDR3 length is 15 residues. CDR1 and CDR2 from the germline V gene are MGHRA and YSYEKL. CDR3 sequence (DNA): TGCGCCAGCAGCCTCGGCGGGCTGCCGGGGAACATTCAGTACTTC. It specifies CASSLGGLPGNIQYF.

The V and J genes are TRBV7-8 and TRBJ2-2; no definite D call. Per germline, CDR1 SGHVS and CDR2 FQNEAQ. This CDR3 is built from 14 residues. The V end lost 5 bases, the J end lost 4 bases, and 11 bases lay between the germline ends. CDR3 nucleotide sequence: TGTGCCAGCAGCCCCAGTGGCCGCACCGGGGAGCTGTTTTTT. Amino acid sequence: CASSPSGRTGELFF.